Listed below are T cell receptor beta chains from one sample, sequenced in a study of blood T cell repertoires in COVID-19. Sequencing was performed with immunoSEQ multiplex PCR; in TCRdb, only in-frame clones are kept and a portion is missing. The sample contains some 200,000 clones, almost 90% of which appear only once. The specimen was peripheral blood. Every receptor here comes from a man younger than 35 with active or convalescent COVID-19. The CDR3 runs from the conserved cysteine through the conserved F or W. Fields, in order: V gene, J gene, D gene, clone size, CDR3 protein, CDR3 DNA. A D gene is named only where the DNA matches it firmly. Not all rows give a size; the values are once, few, many and, for expanded clones, a class.

TRBV30,TRBJ1-5,TRBD1,-,CAFLDRGTGNQPQHF,TGTGCCTTTTTAGACAGGGGGACGGGCAATCAGCCCCAGCATTTT
TRBV28,TRBJ1-1,-,-,CASSPGSIGPTEAFF,TGTGCCAGCAGTCCGGGGTCGATTGGGCCCACTGAAGCTTTCTTT
TRBV19,TRBJ2-1,-,-,CASSIEALVSEQFF,TGTGCCAGTAGTATAGAGGCGCTAGTCAGTGAGCAGTTCTTC
TRBV28,TRBJ2-2,TRBD2,-,CASSQPSGRARELFF,TGTGCCAGCAGTCAACCTAGCGGGAGGGCCAGGGAGCTGTTTTTT
TRBV3-1/TRBV3-2,TRBJ2-7,-,-,CASRNQQVSYEQYF,TGTGCCAGCAGAAATCAACAGGTTAGCTACGAGCAGTACTTC
TRBV7-9,TRBJ2-5,TRBD1,few,CASTGQGETQYF,TGTGCCAGCACCGGACAGGGAGAGACCCAGTACTTC
TRBV11-3,TRBJ2-1,TRBD2,-,CASSLGGSGNYNEQFF,TGTGCCAGCAGCTTAGGTGGTAGCGGGAACTACAATGAGCAGTTCTTC
TRBV5-6,TRBJ1-5,-,-,CASSAGQTRLSNQPQHF,TGTGCCAGCAGCGCCGGACAGACCCGTTTGAGCAATCAGCCCCAGCATTTT
TRBV29-1,TRBJ2-1,TRBD2,once,CSANLAGPNNEQFF,TGCAGCGCCAACCTAGCGGGACCCAACAATGAGCAGTTCTTC
TRBV20-1,TRBJ2-1,TRBD2,-,CSVERGGRQFF,TGCAGTGTCGAGCGGGGTGGCAGGCAGTTCTTC
TRBV4-1,TRBJ2-1,-,once,CASSQGSPYNEQFF,TGCGCCAGCAGCCAAGGCAGTCCCTACAATGAGCAGTTCTTC
TRBV10-3,TRBJ1-1,TRBD1,-,CAISLRDRMNTEAFF,TGTGCCATCAGTCTTAGGGACAGGATGAACACTGAAGCTTTCTTT
TRBV12-3/TRBV12-4,TRBJ2-3,TRBD2,-,CASRGLATDTQYF,TGTGCCAGCAGGGGACTAGCCACAGATACGCAGTATTTT
TRBV19,TRBJ1-5,TRBD1,-,CASRPGDRGRQPQHF,TGTGCCAGTAGACCGGGGGACAGGGGGCGGCAGCCCCAGCATTTT
TRBV7-9,TRBJ1-1,-,-,CASSLVGRENTEAFF,TGTGCCAGCAGCTTAGTGGGCAGGGAGAACACTGAAGCTTTCTTT
TRBV6-1,TRBJ2-1,-,-,CASSDTDWHNEQFF,TGTGCCAGCAGTGATACGGACTGGCACAATGAGCAGTTCTTC
TRBV11-1,TRBJ2-7,TRBD2,once,CASSSSSSGFYEQYF,TGTGCCAGCAGCTCCTCATCTAGCGGATTCTACGAGCAGTACTTC
TRBV7-9,TRBJ2-1,TRBD1,-,CASSSPPPGQGYEQFF,TGTGCCAGCAGCTCCCCTCCCCCGGGACAGGGATATGAGCAGTTCTTC
TRBV11-2,TRBJ1-2,-,many,CASSLDPRVSGYTF,TGTGCCAGCAGCTTAGACCCCAGGGTCAGTGGCTACACCTTC
TRBV9,TRBJ2-1,TRBD2,-,CASSVGTSRYNEQFF,TGTGCCAGCAGCGTAGGGACTAGCCGCTACAATGAGCAGTTCTTC
TRBV6-2/TRBV6-3,TRBJ2-1,-,-,CASSDQLGVRHEQFF,TGTGCCAGCAGTGACCAGCTAGGGGTTAGGCATGAGCAGTTCTTC
TRBV27,TRBJ1-2,-,-,CASSPLVRGRGGYTF,TGTGCCAGCTCCCCATTAGTCCGGGGCCGGGGGGGCTACACCTTC
TRBV28,TRBJ2-7,-,-,CASRIAVPISYEQYF,TGTGCCAGCAGAATAGCGGTCCCGATCTCCTACGAGCAGTACTTC
TRBV27,TRBJ2-7,-,-,CASSLHSSYEQYF,TGTGCCAGCAGTTTACACAGCTCCTACGAGCAGTACTTC
TRBV6-5,TRBJ1-1,-,-,CASSYVEGTEAFF,TGTGCCAGCAGTTACGTGGAGGGAACTGAAGCTTTCTTT
TRBV10-3,TRBJ1-6,TRBD1,-,CAISWTGNDSPLHF,TGTGCCATCAGTTGGACAGGGAACGATTCACCCCTCCACTTT
TRBV28,TRBJ1-1,-,-,CASSSTGQGNTEAFF,TGTGCCAGCAGTTCCACAGGGCAAGGGAACACTGAAGCTTTCTTT
TRBV6-1,TRBJ1-5,TRBD1,few,CASSEGQTAQHF,TGTGCCAGCAGTGAGGGACAGACAGCCCAGCATTTT
TRBV12-5,TRBJ1-1,-,-,CASGFGNTEAFF,TGTGCTAGTGGTTTTGGCAACACTGAAGCTTTCTTT
TRBV18,TRBJ2-7,TRBD2,-,CASSPSKSGREQYF,TGTGCCAGCTCACCCTCTAAAAGCGGGAGGGAGCAGTACTTC
TRBV27,TRBJ2-7,TRBD2,-,CASSPRTSGRPPQREQYF,TGTGCCAGCAGTCCAAGGACTAGCGGGAGGCCACCCCAACGGGAGCAGTACTTC
TRBV5-1,TRBJ2-3,TRBD1,-,CASSLVGQGTDTQYF,TGCGCCAGCAGCTTGGTTGGACAGGGGACAGATACGCAGTATTTT
TRBV5-8,TRBJ1-5,-,-,CASGVSDSNQPQHF,TGTGCCAGCGGAGTGTCCGACAGTAATCAGCCCCAGCATTTT
TRBV2,TRBJ2-3,TRBD2,-,CASSKDRRTSGTSTDTQYF,TGTGCCAGCAGCAAAGATCGAAGGACTAGCGGTACTAGCACAGATACGCAGTATTTT
TRBV6-1,TRBJ2-7,TRBD1,-,CASSEGTGGIYEQYF,TGTGCCAGCAGTGAAGGGACAGGGGGCATCTACGAGCAGTACTTC
TRBV12-3/TRBV12-4,TRBJ2-7,-,once,CASSFRGVNEQYF,TGTGCCAGCAGTTTCCGGGGTGTGAACGAGCAGTACTTC
TRBV6-6,TRBJ1-1,TRBD1,-,CASRTPGQGVYTEAFF,TGTGCCAGCAGAACTCCGGGACAGGGGGTTTACACTGAAGCTTTCTTT
TRBV11-3,TRBJ1-3,-,-,CASSPLQSSGNTIYF,TGTGCCAGCAGCCCCTTACAGAGCTCTGGAAACACCATATATTTT
TRBV10-3,TRBJ1-3,-,-,CAISGQGTSGNTIYF,TGTGCCATCAGTGGGCAGGGAACCTCTGGAAACACCATATATTTT
TRBV14,TRBJ2-1,TRBD1,-,CASSRRQGYNEQFF,TGTGCCAGCAGCCGCCGACAGGGATACAATGAGCAGTTCTTC
TRBV15,TRBJ2-7,-,-,CATSRAHYEQYF,TGTGCCACCAGCAGAGCCCACTACGAGCAGTACTTC
TRBV14,TRBJ1-2,TRBD1,-,CASSQDRGQGYTF,TGTGCCAGCAGCCAAGATAGGGGACAGGGCTACACCTTC
TRBV3-1/TRBV3-2,TRBJ2-4,TRBD2,-,CASSQTLAGSAKNIQYF,TGTGCCAGCAGCCAAACCCTAGCGGGATCGGCCAAAAACATTCAGTACTTC
TRBV6-1,TRBJ2-7,TRBD2,-,CASSERNIAGFSYEQYF,TGTGCCAGCAGTGAAAGAAACATAGCGGGATTCTCCTACGAGCAGTACTTC
TRBV18,TRBJ1-3,-,-,CASSLGQTRSGNTIYF,TGTGCCAGCTCACTCGGACAGACCCGCTCTGGAAACACCATATATTTT
TRBV11-2,TRBJ1-3,-,-,CASSFFGRYSGNTIYF,TGTGCCAGCAGCTTTTTCGGCAGGTACTCTGGAAACACCATATATTTT
TRBV2,TRBJ1-5,-,-,CASAAGGSYQPQHF,TGTGCCAGCGCCGCGGGGGGCTCTTATCAGCCCCAGCATTTT
TRBV6-2/TRBV6-3,TRBJ2-1,-,-,CASSWGTRLGNEQFF,TGTGCCAGCAGCTGGGGGACAAGGCTAGGCAATGAGCAGTTCTTC
TRBV10-3,TRBJ2-7,TRBD2,-,CAISDTGLAVYEQYF,TGTGCCATCAGTGATACGGGACTAGCGGTTTACGAGCAGTACTTC
TRBV10-2,TRBJ1-4,-,-,CASSEEYSYNEKLFF,TGCGCCAGCAGTGAGGAATACAGCTATAATGAAAAACTGTTTTTT
TRBV19,TRBJ1-4,TRBD1,once,CASSGTGSEKLFF,TGTGCCAGTAGCGGGACAGGGAGTGAAAAACTGTTTTTT
TRBV5-5,TRBJ1-1,TRBD1,many,CASSLGDRNTEAFF,TGTGCCAGCAGCTTGGGGGACAGAAACACTGAAGCTTTCTTT
TRBV4-3,TRBJ2-7,-,-,CASSQVSGPSGRQAPPYEQYF,TGCGCCAGCAGCCAAGTTTCCGGCCCCTCCGGAAGACAGGCTCCCCCCTACGAGCAGTACTTC
TRBV30,TRBJ2-5,TRBD2,-,CAWRRAGAAETQYF,TGTGCCTGGAGGCGAGCGGGAGCTGCGGAGACCCAGTACTTC
TRBV28,TRBJ2-1,-,-,CASSFQGSDEQFF,TGTGCCAGCAGTTTTCAAGGAAGCGATGAGCAGTTCTTC
TRBV18,TRBJ1-1,-,many,CASSPNQGRTEAFF,TGTGCCAGCTCACCAAACCAGGGCCGCACTGAAGCTTTCTTT
TRBV4-2,TRBJ2-5,-,-,CASSPTPSGLQETQYF,TGTGCCAGCAGCCCAACTCCAAGCGGGCTCCAGGAGACCCAGTACTTC
TRBV9,TRBJ1-5,-,-,CASSPGLGQPQHF,TGTGCCAGCAGCCCAGGGTTAGGACAGCCCCAGCATTTT